This T cell receptor (beta chain) was identified in a study of CD8+ T cells in alopecia areata. This clone was seen a few times. This sample's treatment: oral pan-JAK inhibitor, 5-10 mg twice daily. Researchers gathered lesional scalp punch biopsies and peripheral blood from patients with alopecia areata. The junction had 4 bases not matched to a gene; V was cut back by 6 bases and J by 1 base. Germline values: CDR1 MNHEY, CDR2 SMNVEV (reference sequence). CDR3 length equals 14 residues. Sequencing used cDNA as its template, made by extracting RNA and reverse transcribing it. Assay: immunoSEQ multiplex PCR; the TCRdb copy retains only in-frame clones and omits some. The repertoire holds 3,500 or so clones, 74% seen once, with about 6.6% in the top ten.

This receptor was identified in a human donor with alopecia areata. The sample in question was skin, obtained at week 24, from a patient treated with tofacitinib. V is TRBV27 and J is TRBJ2-7; 9 bases line up with TRBD2. This CDR3 is CASRASGVSYEQYF. CDR3 coding DNA: TGTGCCAGCAGGGCTAGCGGGGTTTCCTACGAGCAGTACTTC.